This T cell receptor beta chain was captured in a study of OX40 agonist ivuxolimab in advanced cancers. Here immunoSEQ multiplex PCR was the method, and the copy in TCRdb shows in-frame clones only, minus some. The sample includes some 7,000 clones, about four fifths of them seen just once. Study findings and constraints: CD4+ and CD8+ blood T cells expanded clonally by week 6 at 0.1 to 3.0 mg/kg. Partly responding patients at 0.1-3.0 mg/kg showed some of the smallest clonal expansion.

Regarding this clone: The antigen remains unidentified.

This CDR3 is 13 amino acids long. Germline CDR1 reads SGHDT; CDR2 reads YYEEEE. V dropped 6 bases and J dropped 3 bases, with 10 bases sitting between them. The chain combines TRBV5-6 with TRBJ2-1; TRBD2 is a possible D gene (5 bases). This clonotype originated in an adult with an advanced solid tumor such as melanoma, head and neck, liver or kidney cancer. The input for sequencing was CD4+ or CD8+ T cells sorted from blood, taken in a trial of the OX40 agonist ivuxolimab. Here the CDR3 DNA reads TGTGCCAGCACATCGGCGGGCTACAATGAGCAGTTCTTC. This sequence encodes CASTSAGYNEQFF. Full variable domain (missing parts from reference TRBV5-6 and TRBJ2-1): DAGVTQSPTHLIKTRGQQVTLRCSPKSGHDTVSWYQQALGQGPQFIFQYYEEEERQRGNFPDRFSGHQFPNYSSELNVNALLLGDSALYLCASTSAGYNEQFFGPGTRLTVL.